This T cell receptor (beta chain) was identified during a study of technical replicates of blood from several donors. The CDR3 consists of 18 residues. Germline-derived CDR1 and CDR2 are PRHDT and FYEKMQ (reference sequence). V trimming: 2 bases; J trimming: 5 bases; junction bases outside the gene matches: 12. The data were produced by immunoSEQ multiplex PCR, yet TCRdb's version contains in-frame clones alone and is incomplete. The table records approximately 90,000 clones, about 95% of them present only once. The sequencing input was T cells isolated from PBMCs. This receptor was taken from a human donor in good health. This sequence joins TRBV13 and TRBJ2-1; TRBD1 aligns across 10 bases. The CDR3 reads CASSLMVAGTGVHNEQFF. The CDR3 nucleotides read TGTGCCAGCAGCTTAATGGTTGCCGGGACAGGGGTCCACAATGAGCAGTTCTTC.